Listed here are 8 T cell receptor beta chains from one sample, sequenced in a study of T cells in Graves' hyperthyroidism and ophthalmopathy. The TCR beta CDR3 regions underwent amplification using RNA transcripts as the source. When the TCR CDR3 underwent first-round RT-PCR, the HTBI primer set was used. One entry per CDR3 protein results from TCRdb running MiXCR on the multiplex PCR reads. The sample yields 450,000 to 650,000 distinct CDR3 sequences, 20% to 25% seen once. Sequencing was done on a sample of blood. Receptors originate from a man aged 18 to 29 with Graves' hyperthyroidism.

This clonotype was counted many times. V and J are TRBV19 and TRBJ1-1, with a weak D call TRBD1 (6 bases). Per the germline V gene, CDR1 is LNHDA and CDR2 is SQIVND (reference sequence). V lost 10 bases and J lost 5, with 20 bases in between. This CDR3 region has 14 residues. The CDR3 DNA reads TGTGCCACCTCTGCGTTCCAGGGGCAAACTGAAGCTTTCTTT. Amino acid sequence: CATSAFQGQTEAFF. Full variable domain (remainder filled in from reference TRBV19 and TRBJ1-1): DGGITQSPKYLFRKEGQNVTLSCEQNLNHDAMYWYRQDPGQGLRLIYYSQIVNDFQKGDIAEGYSVSREKKESFPLTVTSAQKNPTAFYLCATSAFQGQTEAFFGQGTRLTVV.

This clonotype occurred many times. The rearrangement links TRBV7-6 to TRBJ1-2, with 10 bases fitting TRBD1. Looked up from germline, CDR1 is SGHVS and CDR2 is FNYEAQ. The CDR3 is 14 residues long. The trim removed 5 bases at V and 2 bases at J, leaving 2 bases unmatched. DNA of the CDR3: TGTGCCAGCAGCGGGACAGGGGCGAACTATGGCTACACCTTC. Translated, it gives CASSGTGANYGYTF.

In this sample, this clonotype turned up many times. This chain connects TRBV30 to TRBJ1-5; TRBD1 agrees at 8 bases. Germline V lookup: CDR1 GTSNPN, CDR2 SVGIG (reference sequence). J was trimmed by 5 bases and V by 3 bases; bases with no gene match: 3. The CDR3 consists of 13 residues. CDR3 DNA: TGTGCCTGGAGCCAGGGGGCCCATCAGCCCCAGCATTTT. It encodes CAWSQGAHQPQHF.

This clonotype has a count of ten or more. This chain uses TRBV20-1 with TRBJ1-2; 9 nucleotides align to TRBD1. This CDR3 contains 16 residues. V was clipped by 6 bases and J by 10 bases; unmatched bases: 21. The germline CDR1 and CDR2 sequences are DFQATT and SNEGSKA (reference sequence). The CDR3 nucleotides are TGCAGTGCGAGGGACAGGGTCATCCCTAGGGCGCTTTCCTACACCTTC. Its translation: CSARDRVIPRALSYTF.

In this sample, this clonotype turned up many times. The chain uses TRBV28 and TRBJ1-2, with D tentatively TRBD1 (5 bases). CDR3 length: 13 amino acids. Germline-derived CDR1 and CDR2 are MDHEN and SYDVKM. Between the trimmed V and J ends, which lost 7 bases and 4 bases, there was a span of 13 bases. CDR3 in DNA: TGTGCCAGCATCCCCAGGGTCGGCTATGGCTACACCTTC. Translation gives CASIPRVGYGYTF.

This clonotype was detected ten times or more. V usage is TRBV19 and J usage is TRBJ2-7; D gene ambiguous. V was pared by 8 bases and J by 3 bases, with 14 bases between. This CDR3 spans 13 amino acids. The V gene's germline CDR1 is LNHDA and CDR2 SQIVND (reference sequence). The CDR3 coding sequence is TGTGCCAGTTCCCCAATAGGCGACTACGAGCAGTACTTC. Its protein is CASSPIGDYEQYF. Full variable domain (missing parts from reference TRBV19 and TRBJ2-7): DGGITQSPKYLFRKEGQNVTLSCEQNLNHDAMYWYRQDPGQGLRLIYYSQIVNDFQKGDIAEGYSVSREKKESFPLTVTSAQKNPTAFYLCASSPIGDYEQYFGPGTRLTVT.

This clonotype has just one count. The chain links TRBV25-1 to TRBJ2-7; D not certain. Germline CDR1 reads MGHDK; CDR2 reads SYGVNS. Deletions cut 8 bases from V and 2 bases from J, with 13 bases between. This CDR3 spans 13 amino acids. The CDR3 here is CASQLSLTYEQYF. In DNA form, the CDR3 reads TGTGCCAGCCAACTAAGCCTAACCTACGAGCAGTACTTC.

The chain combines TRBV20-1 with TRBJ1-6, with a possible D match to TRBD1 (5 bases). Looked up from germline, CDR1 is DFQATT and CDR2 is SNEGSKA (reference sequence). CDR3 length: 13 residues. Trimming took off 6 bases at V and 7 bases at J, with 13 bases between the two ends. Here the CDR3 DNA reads TGCAGTGCGGGACGACCGGAGAATTCACCCCTCCACTTT. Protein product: CSAGRPENSPLHF.